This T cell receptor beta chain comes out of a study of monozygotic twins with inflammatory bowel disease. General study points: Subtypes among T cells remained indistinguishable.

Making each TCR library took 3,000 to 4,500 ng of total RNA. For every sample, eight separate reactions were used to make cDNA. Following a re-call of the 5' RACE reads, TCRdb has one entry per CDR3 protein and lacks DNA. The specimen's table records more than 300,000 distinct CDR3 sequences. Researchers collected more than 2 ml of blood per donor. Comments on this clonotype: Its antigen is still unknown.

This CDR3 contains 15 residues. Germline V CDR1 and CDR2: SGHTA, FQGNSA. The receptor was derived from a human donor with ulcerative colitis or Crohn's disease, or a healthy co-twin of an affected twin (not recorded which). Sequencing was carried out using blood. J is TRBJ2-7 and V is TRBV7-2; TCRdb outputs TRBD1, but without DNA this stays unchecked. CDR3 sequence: CASSSGWGEGAEQYF.